The 8 T cell receptor beta chains listed next were all sequenced from one sample in a study of cytomegalovirus exposure and HLA in healthy donors. Amplification used 60 Vbeta primers and 13 Jbeta primers. Only in-frame clones appear in the TCRdb table, and some are missing; sequencing was by immunoSEQ multiplex PCR. The data hold 150,000 to 200,000 clones, with 60% to 75% observed a single time. Sequencing used PBMCs. These receptors all stem from a woman aged 45 to 65 in good health and CMV-seropositive.

The genes are TRBV5-1 and TRBJ1-2, with D maybe TRBD1 (6 bases). Trimming removed 0 bases from V and 4 bases from J, with 13 bases in between. This CDR3 has 15 residues. Germline CDR1 is SGHRS and CDR2 is YFSETQ. CDR3 DNA sequence: TGCGCCAGCAGCTTGGCCGGCGGGGGGCCCTATGGCTACACCTTC. This gives the protein CASSLAGGGPYGYTF.

This clone was seen only a few times. This chain uses TRBV7-8 with TRBJ2-5; a weak D match, TRBD2 (5 bases). TRBJ2-7 matches the DNA end more closely, so the J call is doubtful. This CDR3 has 17 residues. Germline V gene data show CDR1 as SGHVS and CDR2 as FQNEAQ. CDR3 in amino acids: CASSFFALRGPSYEQYF. The CDR3 nucleotides read TGTGCCAGCAGCTTTTTCGCCCTCAGAGGGCCGTCCTACGAGCAGTACTTC.

The chain is built from TRBV6-5 and TRBJ1-1, with D possibly being TRBD1 (5 bases). The V end lost 2 bases, the J end lost 4 bases, and 14 bases lay between the germline ends. The CDR3 loop spans 15 amino acids. The germline gives CDR1 MNHEY, CDR2 SVGAGI. CDR3 nucleotide sequence: TGTGCCAGCAGTTACCGAACCCCGGGGGGCACTGAAGCTTTCTTT. Protein: CASSYRTPGGTEAFF.

V usage is TRBV6-1 and J usage is TRBJ2-3; D unclear. The germline gives CDR1 MNHNS, CDR2 SASEGT. The CDR3 is 12 amino acids. V gave up 3 bases and J gave up 9 bases, with 10 bases separating them. CDR3 nucleotide sequence: TGTGCCAGCAGTGAGCACGCAGGAACGCAGTATTTT. Its translation is CASSEHAGTQYF.

The gene calls are TRBV5-1 and TRBJ1-1, with 9 bases identical to TRBD1. Germline V lookup: CDR1 SGHRS, CDR2 YFSETQ. V lost 0 bases, J lost 10 bases, and 4 bases stayed unmatched. This CDR3 is built from 13 residues. CDR3 residues: CASSLADRGTAFF. CDR3 nucleotides: TGCGCCAGCAGCTTGGCCGACAGGGGGACAGCTTTCTTT.

V is TRBV2 and J is TRBJ1-4; 7 bases match TRBD1. Germline CDR1 reads SNHLY; CDR2 reads FYNNEI. V was pared by 8 bases and J by 1 base, with 7 bases of the junction left unmatched. The CDR3 sequence is 15 residues long. In nucleotides, the CDR3 is TGTGCCAGCTCGGAGACAGGGATAACTAATGAAAAACTGTTTTTT. It translates to CASSETGITNEKLFF.

The chain recombines TRBV7-8 with TRBJ1-5; no clear D. The length of the CDR3 is 17 residues. Trimming removed 0 bases from V and 7 bases from J, with 19 bases in between. Germline V gene data show CDR1 as SGHVS and CDR2 as FQNEAQ. CDR3 sequence: CASSLAEGRSADQPQHF. CDR3 sequence (DNA): TGTGCCAGCAGCTTAGCGGAGGGCAGGTCAGCAGACCAGCCCCAGCATTTT.

The V call is TRBV2, the J call TRBJ1-1; 7 bases line up with TRBD1. The V gene end was trimmed by 2 bases and the J gene end by 5 bases; junction bases not matched to a gene: 2. This CDR3 has 13 amino acids. Germline assignment: CDR1 SNHLY and CDR2 FYNNEI. The CDR3 reads CASSELRGTEAFF. CDR3 DNA sequence: TGTGCCAGCAGTGAACTCAGGGGGACTGAAGCTTTCTTT.